The 3 T cell receptor beta chains below all came from one sample that was sequenced in a study of T-cell reconstitution after alpha-beta-depleted transplantation in children. Preparation of the TCRbeta library involved a method that used unique molecular identifiers. A single record per CDR3 protein comes from TCRdb applying MiXCR to the PCR reads. Counted here are around 380,000 distinct CDR3 sequences, about a tenth occurring once; the ten biggest clones make up nearly 5.5%. The sequenced sample was PBMCs from the stem cell graft donor, obtained from the stem cell graft. Receptors were obtained from a human donor who donated a stem cell graft to a child with acute myeloid leukemia.

A remark on this clonotype: A much larger clone is a single base away; this may be a read error. The chain is built from TRBV12-3 or TRBV12-4 and TRBJ2-1, with 8 bases fitting TRBD1. V lost 11 bases, J lost 14 bases, and 14 bases stayed unmatched. The CDR3 length is 12 residues. CDR3 DNA: TGTGCCGGCACCATGACAGGGGTTGGGAAGTTCTTC. It codes for CAGTMTGVGKFF.

CDR3 sequence (DNA): TGCGCCAGCAGCTTGGCCGGAGCGGGGGTGCAAGAGACCCAGTACTTC. Amino acids: CASSLAGAGVQETQYF. The chain joins TRBV5-1 to TRBJ2-5; 8 bases are a match to TRBD2. CDR1 and CDR2 from the germline V gene are SGHRS and YFSETQ. V lost 0 bases, J lost 2 bases, and 6 bases stayed unmatched. The CDR3 length is 16 residues.

The V gene is TRBV5-6, the J gene TRBJ2-2; D may be TRBD2 (5 bases). V shed 4 bases and J shed 5 bases, with 18 bases lying between them. Germline lookup yields CDR1 SGHDT and CDR2 YYEEEE. This CDR3 has 16 residues. CDR3 bases: TGTGCCAGCAGCCCCACTAGGCTGGGTTTAACCGGGGAGCTGTTTTTT. Its protein is CASSPTRLGLTGELFF.